This T cell receptor (beta chain) came from a study of T cells in Graves' hyperthyroidism and ophthalmopathy. General observations from the study: The model predicted ophthalmopathy a median about 6.6 months before onset. In blood, most of the thyroid clonotypes expanded above 0.001 were also present.

Patients were excluded because of uncontrolled infection, other autoimmune disease, pregnancy or lactation. Comment on this clonotype: Its antigen is currently unknown.

The investigators amplified TCR beta CDR3 regions from RNA transcripts. The HTBI set primed first-round TCR CDR3 RT-PCR. TCRdb reanalysed the multiplex PCR reads using MiXCR and keeps one entry per CDR3 protein. The repertoire holds about 420,000 distinct CDR3 sequences, with around 16% as singletons. Trimming left V 2 bases short and J 13 bases short, with 10 bases between. This CDR3 has 12 amino acids. CDR1 and CDR2 (germline): KGHDR, SFDVKD. The sample consisted of blood. This rearrangement joins TRBV24-1 to TRBJ1-4; the D is unclear. The source is a woman younger than 30 with Graves' hyperthyroidism. CDR3 DNA sequence: TGTGCCACCAGTGATTGGAGAGGAGGACTGTTTTTT. This gives the protein CATSDWRGGLFF.